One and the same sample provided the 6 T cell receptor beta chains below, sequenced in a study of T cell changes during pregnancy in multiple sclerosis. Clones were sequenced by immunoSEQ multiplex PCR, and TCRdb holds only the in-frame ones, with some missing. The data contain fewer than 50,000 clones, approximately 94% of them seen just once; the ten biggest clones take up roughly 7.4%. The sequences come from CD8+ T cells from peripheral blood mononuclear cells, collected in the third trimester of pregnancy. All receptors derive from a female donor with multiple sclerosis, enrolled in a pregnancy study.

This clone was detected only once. In nucleotides, the CDR3 is TGTGCCAGCAGGGGACTAGTAATCGAGCAGTACTTC. Its protein product is CASRGLVIEQYF. V usage is TRBV2 and J usage is TRBJ2-7; 8 bases line up with TRBD2. The CDR3 is 12 residues long. Trimming cost V 6 bases and J 6 bases; bases outside gene matches: 4. CDR1 SNHLY and CDR2 FYNNEI come from the germline V gene.

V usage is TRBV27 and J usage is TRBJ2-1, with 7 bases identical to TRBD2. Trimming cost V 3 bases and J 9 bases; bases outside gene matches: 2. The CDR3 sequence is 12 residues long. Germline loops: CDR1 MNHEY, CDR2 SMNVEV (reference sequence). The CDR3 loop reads CASSLGGGEQFF. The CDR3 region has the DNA TGTGCCAGCAGTTTGGGGGGGGGTGAGCAGTTCTTC.

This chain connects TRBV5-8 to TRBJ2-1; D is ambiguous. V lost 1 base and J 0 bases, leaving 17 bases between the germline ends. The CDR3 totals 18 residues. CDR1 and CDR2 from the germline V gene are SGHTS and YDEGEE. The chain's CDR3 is CASSLLGIQYSSYNEQFF. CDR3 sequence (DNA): TGTGCCAGCAGCTTGTTAGGAATACAGTACAGCTCCTACAATGAGCAGTTCTTC. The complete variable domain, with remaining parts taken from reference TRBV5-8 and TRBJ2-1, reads EAGVTQSPTHLIKTRGQQATLRCSPISGHTSVYWYQQALGLGLQFLLWYDEGEERNRGNFPPRFSGRQFPNYSSELNVNALELEDSALYLCASSLLGIQYSSYNEQFFGPGTRLTVL.

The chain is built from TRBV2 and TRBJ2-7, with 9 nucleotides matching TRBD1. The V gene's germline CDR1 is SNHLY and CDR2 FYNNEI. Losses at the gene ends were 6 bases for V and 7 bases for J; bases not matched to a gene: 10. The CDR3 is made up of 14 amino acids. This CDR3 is CASRGGTGLSEQYF. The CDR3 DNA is TGTGCCAGCAGGGGCGGGACAGGGTTGTCGGAGCAGTACTTC.

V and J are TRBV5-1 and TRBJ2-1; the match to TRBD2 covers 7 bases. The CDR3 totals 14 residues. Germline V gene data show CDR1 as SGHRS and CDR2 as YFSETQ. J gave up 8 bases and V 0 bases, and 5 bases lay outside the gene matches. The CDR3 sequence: CASSLGREKDEQFF. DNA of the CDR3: TGCGCCAGCAGCTTGGGGCGGGAGAAGGATGAGCAGTTCTTC. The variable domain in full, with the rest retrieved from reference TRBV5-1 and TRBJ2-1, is KAGVTQTPRYLIKTRGQQVTLSCSPISGHRSVSWYQQTPGQGLQFLFEYFSETQRNKGNFPGRFSGRQFSNSRSEMNVSTLELGDSALYLCASSLGREKDEQFFGPGTRLTVL.

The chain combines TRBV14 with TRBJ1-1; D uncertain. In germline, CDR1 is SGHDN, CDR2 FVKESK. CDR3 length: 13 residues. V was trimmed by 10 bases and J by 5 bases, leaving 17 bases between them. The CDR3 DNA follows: TGTGCCACCCAGCAAGGAGGAGGGACTGAAGCTTTCTTT. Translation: CATQQGGGTEAFF.